The clone carrying this T cell receptor (beta chain) showed up just a few times. These data originate in a study of control samples from healthy donors and cancer patients. Here immunoSEQ multiplex PCR was the method, and the copy in TCRdb shows in-frame clones only, minus some. The table shows under 150,000 clones, with more than 85% occurring only once. The V and J ends lost 0 bases and 7 bases respectively, with 12 bases between them. CDR1 and CDR2 from the germline V gene are MNHEY and SVGAGI. The CDR3 has 14 residues. The sample was blood. This clonotype was sampled from a woman in her 30s in good health. The chain uses TRBV6-5 and TRBJ1-2; weak D call: TRBD1 (5 bases). In DNA, the CDR3 is TGTGCCAGCAGTTACTCTGGAGGGGCGTCTGGCTACACCTTC. It is translated as CASSYSGGASGYTF.